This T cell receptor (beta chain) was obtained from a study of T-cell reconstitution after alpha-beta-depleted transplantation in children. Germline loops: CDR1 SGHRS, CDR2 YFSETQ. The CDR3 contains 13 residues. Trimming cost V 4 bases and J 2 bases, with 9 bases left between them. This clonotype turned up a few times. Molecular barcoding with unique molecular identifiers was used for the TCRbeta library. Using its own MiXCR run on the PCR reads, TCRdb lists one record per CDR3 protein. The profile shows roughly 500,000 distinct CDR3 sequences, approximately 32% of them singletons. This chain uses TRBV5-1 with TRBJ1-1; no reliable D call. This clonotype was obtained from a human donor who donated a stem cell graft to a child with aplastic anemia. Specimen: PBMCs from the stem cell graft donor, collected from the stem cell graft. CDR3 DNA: TGCGCCAGCAGCGGCAAGGCCAACACTGAAGCTTTCTTT. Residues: CASSGKANTEAFF.